This TCR beta chain comes out of a study of blood T cell repertoires in COVID-19. About the study: Samples came from the United States, Italy and Spain, spanning acute and convalescent COVID-19. T cells, B-cell-depleted T cells, or PBMCs supplied cDNA or gDNA.

V lost 6 bases to trimming and J lost 1 base; unmatched junction nucleotides: 9. Per germline, CDR1 SNHLY and CDR2 FYNNEI. The CDR3 length is 15 residues. This table comes from immunoSEQ multiplex PCR, and its TCRdb copy is limited to in-frame clones, with some not included. The sample has fewer than 300,000 clones, 80% to 90% seen once. The sequenced sample was peripheral blood. The receptor comes from a woman aged 50 to 60 with acute or convalescent COVID-19. The chain is built from TRBV2 and TRBJ2-7; 7 nucleotides match TRBD1. CDR3 bases: TGTGCCAGCAGATACCGGGACAGCCGATCCTACGAGCAGTACTTC. It specifies CASRYRDSRSYEQYF.